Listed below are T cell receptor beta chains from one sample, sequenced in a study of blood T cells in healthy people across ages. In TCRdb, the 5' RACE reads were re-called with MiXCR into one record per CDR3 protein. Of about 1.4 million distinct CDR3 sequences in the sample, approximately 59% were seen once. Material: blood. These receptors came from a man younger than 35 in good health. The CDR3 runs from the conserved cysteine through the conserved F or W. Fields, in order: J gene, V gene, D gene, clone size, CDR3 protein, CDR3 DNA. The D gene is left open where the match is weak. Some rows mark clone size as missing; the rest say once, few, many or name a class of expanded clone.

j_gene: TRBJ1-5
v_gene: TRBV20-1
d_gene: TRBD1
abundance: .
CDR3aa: CSARSSGTVNQPQHF
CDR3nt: TGCAGTGCTAGATCGTCCGGGACAGTAAATCAGCCCCAGCATTTT

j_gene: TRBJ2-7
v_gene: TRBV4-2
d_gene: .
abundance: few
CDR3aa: CASSQEQTRTYEQYF
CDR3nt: TGTGCCAGCAGCCAAGAACAGACAAGAACCTACGAGCAGTACTTC

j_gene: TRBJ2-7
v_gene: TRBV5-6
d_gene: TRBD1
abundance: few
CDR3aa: CASSHYHRGNEQYF
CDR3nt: TGTGCCAGCAGCCACTACCACAGGGGGAACGAGCAGTACTTC

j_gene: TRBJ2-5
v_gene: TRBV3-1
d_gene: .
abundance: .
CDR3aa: CASSHRQVETQYF
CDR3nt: TGTGCCAGCAGCCATAGACAGGTGGAGACCCAGTACTTC

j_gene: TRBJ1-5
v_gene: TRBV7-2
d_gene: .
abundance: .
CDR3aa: CASSPARGWGNQPQHF
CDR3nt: TGTGCCAGCAGCCCCGCCCGGGGATGGGGCAATCAGCCCCAGCATTTT

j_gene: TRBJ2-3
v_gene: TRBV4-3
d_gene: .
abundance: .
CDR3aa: CASGGPDADTQYF
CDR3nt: TGCGCCAGCGGCGGCCCGGATGCAGATACGCAGTATTTT

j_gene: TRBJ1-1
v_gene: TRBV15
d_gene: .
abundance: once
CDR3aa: CATSRDYSTEAFF
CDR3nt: TGTGCCACCAGCAGAGATTACAGCACTGAAGCTTTCTTT

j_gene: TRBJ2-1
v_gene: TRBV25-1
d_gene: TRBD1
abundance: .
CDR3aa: CASSGTGFEQFF
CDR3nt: TGTGCCAGCAGTGGGACAGGGTTTGAGCAGTTCTTC

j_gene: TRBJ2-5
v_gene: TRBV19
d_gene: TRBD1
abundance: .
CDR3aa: CASSILDRGQKTQYF
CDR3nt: TGTGCCAGTAGTATTCTGGACAGGGGGCAGAAGACCCAGTACTTC

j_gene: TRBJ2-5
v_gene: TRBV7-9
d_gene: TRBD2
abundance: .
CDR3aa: CASSPPAGLKETQYF
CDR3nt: TGTGCCAGCAGCCCACCAGCGGGGTTAAAAGAGACCCAGTACTTC

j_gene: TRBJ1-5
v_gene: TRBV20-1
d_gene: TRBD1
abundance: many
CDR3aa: CSATGDRGATNQPQHF
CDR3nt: TGCAGTGCTACTGGGGACAGGGGGGCGACGAATCAGCCCCAGCATTTT

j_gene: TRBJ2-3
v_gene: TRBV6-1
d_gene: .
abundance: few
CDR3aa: CASSPSLLFGTSTDTQYF
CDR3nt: TGTGCCAGCAGTCCTTCGCTCTTATTCGGGACTAGCACAGATACGCAGTATTTT

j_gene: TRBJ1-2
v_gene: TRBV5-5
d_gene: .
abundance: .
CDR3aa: CASRSLGQGGFYGYTF
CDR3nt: TGTGCCAGCAGATCGCTTGGGCAGGGTGGTTTCTATGGCTACACCTTC

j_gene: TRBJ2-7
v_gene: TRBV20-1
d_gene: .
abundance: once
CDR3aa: CSARDAGVRGSYEQYF
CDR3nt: TGCAGTGCTAGAGATGCAGGGGTAAGGGGCTCCTACGAGCAGTACTTC

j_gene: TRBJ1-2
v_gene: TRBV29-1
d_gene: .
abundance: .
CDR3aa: CSVDSRYGYTF
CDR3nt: TGCAGCGTCGACTCCCGCTATGGCTACACCTTC

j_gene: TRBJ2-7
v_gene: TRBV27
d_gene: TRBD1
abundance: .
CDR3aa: CASSLRDRITYEQYF
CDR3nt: TGTGCCAGCAGTCTCCGGGACAGGATAACCTACGAGCAGTACTTC

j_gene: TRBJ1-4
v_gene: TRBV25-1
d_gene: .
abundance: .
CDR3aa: CASSTPNEKLFF
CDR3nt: TGTGCCAGCAGTACCCCTAATGAAAAACTGTTTTTT

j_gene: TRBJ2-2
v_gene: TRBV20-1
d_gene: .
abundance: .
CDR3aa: CSAILANTGELFF
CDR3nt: TGCAGTGCTATATTAGCGAACACCGGGGAGCTGTTTTTT

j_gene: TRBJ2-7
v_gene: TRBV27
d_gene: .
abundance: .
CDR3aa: CASSLSRDIGYNEQYF
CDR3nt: TGTGCCAGCAGTTTATCGCGGGACATAGGATACAATGAGCAGTACTTC

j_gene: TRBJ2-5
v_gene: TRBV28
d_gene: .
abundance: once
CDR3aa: CASRDPGTYEETQYF
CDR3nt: TGTGCCAGCAGGGACCCTGGGACGTACGAAGAGACCCAGTACTTC

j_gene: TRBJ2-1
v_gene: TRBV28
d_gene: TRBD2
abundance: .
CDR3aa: CASSFARLANNEQFF
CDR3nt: TGTGCCAGCAGTTTCGCACGACTAGCGAACAATGAGCAGTTCTTC

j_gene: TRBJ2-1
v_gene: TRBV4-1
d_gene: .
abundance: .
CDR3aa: CASSRGRYEQFF
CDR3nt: TGCGCCAGCAGCCGGGGAAGGTATGAGCAGTTCTTC

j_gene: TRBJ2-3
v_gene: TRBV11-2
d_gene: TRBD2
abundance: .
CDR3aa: CASTKSGRAEDTQYF
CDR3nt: TGTGCCAGCACCAAAAGCGGGAGGGCCGAAGATACGCAGTATTTT

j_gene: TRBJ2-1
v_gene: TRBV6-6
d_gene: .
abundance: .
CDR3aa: CASRNSGEQFF
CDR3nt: TGTGCCAGCAGGAATAGCGGCGAGCAGTTCTTC

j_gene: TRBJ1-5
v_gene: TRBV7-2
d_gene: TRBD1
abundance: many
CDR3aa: CASSPRGRDQPQHF
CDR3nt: TGTGCCAGCAGCCCGAGGGGGCGCGATCAGCCCCAGCATTTT

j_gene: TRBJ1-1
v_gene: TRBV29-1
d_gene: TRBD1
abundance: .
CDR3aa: CSAKTGGDTEAFF
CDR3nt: TGCAGCGCGAAGACAGGGGGGGACACTGAAGCTTTCTTT

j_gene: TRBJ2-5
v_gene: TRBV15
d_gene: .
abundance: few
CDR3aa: CATSAQDSNQETQYF
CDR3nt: TGTGCCACCAGCGCCCAGGACAGCAACCAAGAGACCCAGTACTTC

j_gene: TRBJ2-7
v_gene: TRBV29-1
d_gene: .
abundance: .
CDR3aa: CSVEVTGPYEQYF
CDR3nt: TGCAGCGTTGAAGTTACGGGGCCGTACGAGCAGTACTTC

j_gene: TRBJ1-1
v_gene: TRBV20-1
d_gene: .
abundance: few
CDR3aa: CSARDLTNLRTEAFF
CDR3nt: TGCAGTGCTAGAGATCTAACGAATTTGAGAACTGAAGCTTTCTTT

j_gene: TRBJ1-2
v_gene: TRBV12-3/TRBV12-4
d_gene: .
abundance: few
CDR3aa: CASSLGRGSYGYTF
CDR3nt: TGTGCCAGCAGTTTGGGCAGGGGTTCCTATGGCTACACCTTC

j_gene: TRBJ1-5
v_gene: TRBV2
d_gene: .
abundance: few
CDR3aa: CASSERWTDNQPQHF
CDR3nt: TGTGCCAGCAGTGAACGATGGACGGACAATCAGCCCCAGCATTTT

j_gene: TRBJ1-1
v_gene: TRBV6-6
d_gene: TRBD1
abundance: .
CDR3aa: CASSYSQTGANTEAFF
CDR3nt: TGTGCCAGCAGTTACTCGCAGACAGGGGCTAACACTGAAGCTTTCTTT

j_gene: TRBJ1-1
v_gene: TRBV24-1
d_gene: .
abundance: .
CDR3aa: CATSDATGRTEAFF
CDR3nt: TGTGCCACCAGTGATGCGACAGGTCGGACTGAAGCTTTCTTT

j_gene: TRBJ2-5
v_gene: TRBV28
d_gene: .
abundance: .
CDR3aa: CASSLVANEQYF
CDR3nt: TGTGCCAGCAGTTTAGTCGCTAATGAGCAGTACTTC

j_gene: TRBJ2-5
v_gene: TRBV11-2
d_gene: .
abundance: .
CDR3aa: CASTFGQPETQYF
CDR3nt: TGTGCCAGCACCTTCGGCCAGCCCGAGACCCAGTACTTC

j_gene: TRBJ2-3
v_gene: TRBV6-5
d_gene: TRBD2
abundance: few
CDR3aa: CASSVASGATDTQYF
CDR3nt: TGTGCCAGCAGTGTAGCTAGCGGGGCCACAGATACGCAGTATTTT

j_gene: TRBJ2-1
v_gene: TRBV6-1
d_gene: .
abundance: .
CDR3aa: CASSGYEQFF
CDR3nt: TGTGCCAGCAGTGGTTATGAGCAGTTCTTC

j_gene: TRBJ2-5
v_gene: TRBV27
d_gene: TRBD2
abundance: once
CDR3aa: CASSPVRRDYQETQYF
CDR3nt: TGTGCCAGCAGCCCTGTGAGGCGGGACTATCAAGAGACCCAGTACTTC

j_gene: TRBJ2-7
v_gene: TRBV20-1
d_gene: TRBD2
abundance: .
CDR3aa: CAGTSGREYEQYF
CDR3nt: TGCGCCGGGACTAGCGGGCGGGAATACGAGCAGTACTTC

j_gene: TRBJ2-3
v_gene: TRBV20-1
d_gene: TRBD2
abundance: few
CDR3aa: CSASPGLRSDTQYF
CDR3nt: TGCAGTGCTTCCCCGGGACTAAGATCAGATACGCAGTATTTT

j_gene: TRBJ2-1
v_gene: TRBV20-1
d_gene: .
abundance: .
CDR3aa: CSARVRGGAYNEQFF
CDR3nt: TGCAGTGCTAGAGTAAGGGGGGGGGCCTACAATGAGCAGTTCTTC

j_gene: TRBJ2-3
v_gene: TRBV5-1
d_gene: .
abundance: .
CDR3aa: CASSLAFGGKSDTQYF
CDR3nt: TGCGCCAGCAGCTTGGCCTTTGGGGGGAAATCAGATACGCAGTATTTT

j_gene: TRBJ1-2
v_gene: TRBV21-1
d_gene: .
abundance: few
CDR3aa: CASSEKEGRWTEATFGYTF
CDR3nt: TGTGCCAGCAGCGAAAAGGAGGGACGTTGGACGGAAGCTACTTTCGGCTACACCTTC

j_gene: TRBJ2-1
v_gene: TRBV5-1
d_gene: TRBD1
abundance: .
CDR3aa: CATASAGQGVNEQFF
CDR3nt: TGCGCCACCGCGTCAGCCGGACAGGGTGTCAATGAGCAGTTCTTC

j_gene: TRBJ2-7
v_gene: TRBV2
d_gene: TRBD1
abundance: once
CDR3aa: CANHRGNEQYF
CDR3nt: TGTGCCAACCACAGGGGCAACGAGCAGTACTTC

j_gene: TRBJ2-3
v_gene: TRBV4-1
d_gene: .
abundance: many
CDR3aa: CASSPLSDTQYF
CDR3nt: TGCGCCAGCAGCCCCTTGTCAGATACGCAGTATTTT

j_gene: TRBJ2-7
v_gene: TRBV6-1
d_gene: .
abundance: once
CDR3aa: CASTWTLYYEQYF
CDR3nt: TGTGCCAGCACTTGGACGCTTTACTACGAGCAGTACTTC

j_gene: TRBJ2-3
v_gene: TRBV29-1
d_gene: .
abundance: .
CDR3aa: CGVEFPTDTQYF
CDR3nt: TGCGGCGTTGAGTTCCCCACAGATACGCAGTATTTT

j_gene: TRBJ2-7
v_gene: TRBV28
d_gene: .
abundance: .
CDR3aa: CASTFRTAASYEQYF
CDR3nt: TGTGCCAGCACCTTCCGGACAGCGGCCTCCTACGAGCAGTACTTC

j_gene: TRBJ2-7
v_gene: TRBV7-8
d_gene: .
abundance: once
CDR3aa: CASSLLRRAAEGYEQYF
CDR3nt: TGTGCCAGCAGCTTACTTCGAAGGGCAGCCGAAGGTTACGAGCAGTACTTC